This T cell receptor beta chain is from a study of CD8+ T cells in alopecia areata. Study results and limitations: Shared TCR sequences were less clear between patients than in mice, possibly partly from HLA diversity.

CDR3 length equals 17 residues. V lost 8 bases and J lost 0, with 23 bases in between. The V gene's germline CDR1 is SGHDN and CDR2 FVKESK. Extraction and reverse transcription of RNA yielded cDNA as the sequencing template. The repertoire was sequenced with immunoSEQ multiplex PCR; TCRdb's copy has only in-frame clones and lacks some. The sample lists around 100,000 clones, around 86% occurring once. The treatment: oral pan-JAK inhibitor, 5-10 mg twice daily. About this clone itself: The antigen is undetermined.

The chain uses TRBV14 and TRBJ2-7; either TRBD1 or TRBD2 may fit D (5 bases each). The receptor was isolated from a human donor with alopecia areata. The sample consisted of CD8+ T cells sorted from blood, taken between weeks 30 and 35, from a patient treated with tofacitinib. The CDR3 DNA reads as TGTGCCAGCTCCCCAAGAGGGGCAGGACTGAGCTCCTACGAGCAGTACTTC. Translation: CASSPRGAGLSSYEQYF.